This T cell receptor beta chain was sequenced for a study of blood T cell repertoires in COVID-19. The table lists this clone with a count of one. The CDR3 contains 16 residues. After removal of 4 bases from V and 1 base from J, the junction contained 7 bases not matched to a gene. The V gene's germline CDR1 is SGHRS and CDR2 YFSETQ. Only in-frame clones appear in the TCRdb table, and some are missing; sequencing was by immunoSEQ multiplex PCR. Among approximately 90,000 clones listed, around 84% were seen once. Sequenced sample: peripheral blood. The TCR sequence derives from an elderly man with acute or convalescent COVID-19. The chain links TRBV5-1 to TRBJ1-5, with TRBD1 identical over 8 bases. CDR3 nucleotides: TGCGCCAGCAGCGCGGGGGACAGGTCCAGCAATCAGCCCCAGCATTTT. Its protein is CASSAGDRSSNQPQHF.